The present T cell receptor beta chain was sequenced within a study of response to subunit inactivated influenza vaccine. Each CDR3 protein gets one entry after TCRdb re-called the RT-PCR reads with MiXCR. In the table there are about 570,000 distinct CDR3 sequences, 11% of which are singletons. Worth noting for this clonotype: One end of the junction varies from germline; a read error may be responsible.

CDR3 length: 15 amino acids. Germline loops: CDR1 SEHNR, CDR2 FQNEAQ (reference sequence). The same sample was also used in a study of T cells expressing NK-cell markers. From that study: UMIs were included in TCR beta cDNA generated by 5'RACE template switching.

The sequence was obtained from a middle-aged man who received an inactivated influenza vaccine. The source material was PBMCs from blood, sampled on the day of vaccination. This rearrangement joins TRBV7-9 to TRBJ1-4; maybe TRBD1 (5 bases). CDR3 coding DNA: TGTGCCAGCAGCTCTTACCGGGACCCTAATGGAAAACTGTTTTTT. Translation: CASSSYRDPNGKLFF.